The source of this T cell receptor (beta chain) is a study of blood T cells in healthy people across ages. As for the study in general: T cells yielded about one barcoded beta molecule per two cells through template switching. Regarding the study as a whole: The fall in TCR beta diversity per million T cells was roughly linear with age. When set beside aged donors, long-lived donors presented more naive CD4+ cells and higher diversity.

Total RNA, at least 5.5 micrograms per sample, was extracted from PBMCs. CDR1 and CDR2 (germline): SEHNR, FQNEAQ (reference sequence). Trimming cost V 1 base and J 8 bases, with 15 bases left between them. The CDR3 has 15 residues. This clonotype was picked up a small number of times. The antigen is not known. A second PCR, run for roughly 7 to 11 cycles, used a sample-barcoded 5' primer plus a J-beta primer mix. MiXCR was run by TCRdb on the 5' RACE reads, yielding one entry per CDR3 protein. The data contain hundreds of thousands of distinct CDR3 sequences, around 54% of them singletons. The chain combines TRBV7-9 with TRBJ2-1, with a possible D match to TRBD2 (5 bases). The specimen was blood. This TCR was sampled from a man aged 55-75 years in good health. The chain's CDR3 is CASSLEGRTADEQFF. CDR3 nucleotide sequence: TGTGCCAGCAGCTTAGAAGGCCGGACTGCCGATGAGCAGTTCTTC.